This T cell receptor beta chain was sequenced for a study of cytomegalovirus exposure and HLA in healthy donors (dated by TCRdb to about 2017). Study-wide context: An earlier analysis of approximately 640 of the donors reported 250 to 300 Gb of sequence data and about 100 million unique TCR beta sequences from about 179 million T cells. An early release covering 550 to 700 HLA-typed donors comprised approximately 300 gigabases of sequencing data and roughly 86 million unique TCR sequences. Among the roughly 380 genotyped donors, around 81% belonged to the genetic ancestry cluster associated with self-reported Caucasian donors. The aim of the study was to test whether cataloging public T cell receptors could identify signatures of past pathogen exposure. The study used immunosequencing to profile the T cell repertoires of hundreds of subjects and linked those repertoires to cytomegalovirus serostatus. Besides the first cohort of 500 to 700 subjects, a separate validation cohort made up of over 95 different subjects was used. The study combined high-throughput TCR immunosequencing, statistical association of individual TCRs with disease status, and machine learning to predict cytomegalovirus infection status. A later analysis re-analyzed previously published TCR beta repertoires from 666 donors and added high-resolution HLA genotyping to study TCR occurrence patterns. Rather than using new phenotypic data, the later analysis identified candidate immune exposures from TCR beta sequences and from how often those sequences occurred across donors. An earlier analysis of several hundred of the donors used high-throughput TCR beta sequencing to judge whether each TCR beta V gene segment behaved as functional or pseudogenic. Donor age, sex, ethnicity and CMV serostatus were compiled alongside the repertoire data. A later genetic analysis took genome-wide SNP genotypes for about three fifths of the roughly 700 donors and used that subset as a discovery cohort. Every discovery cohort repertoire had been produced on one sequencing platform. HLA typing included class I and class II loci at four-digit resolution. Typing coverage varied by locus: about 629-640 donors for A, B, C, DRB1 and DQB1; about 520 for DQA1; around 570 for DPA1; roughly 450 for DPB1. Because of strong linkage in the cohort, five DR-DQ haplotypes were treated as single units for association and clustering. On average, about 240,000 unique TCR beta nucleotide sequences were sequenced per donor among 398 genotyped donors of the cohort, with around 19% of those sequences being non-productive. The study at large found these results: Strong co-occurrence of HLA alleles, especially DR and DQ, made assigning TCR associations to individual alleles difficult. The only immune exposure information available for the cohort was CMV serostatus. Because some donors lacked HLA typing at each locus, the association tests relied only on the typed subset. A total of 150 to 200 TCR beta chains were listed by the study as associated with cytomegalovirus. In an earlier analysis of around 600 of the donors, most TCR beta V segments appeared in productive rearrangements about 87% or about 30% of the time, broadly matching IMGT annotations. The presence/absence analyses assumed that sequencing depth was roughly uniform across donors, and that assumption may not be true. The authors suggested that the approach could potentially be generalized to other disease states and immunological phenotypes. This cohort had only TCR beta chains sequenced, and the lack of alpha or paired-chain data limited which features could be detected. In vitro tests confirmed that a few of the cytomegalovirus-associated TCR beta chains recognize cytomegalovirus antigens. A later genetic analysis associated a missense DCLRE1C variant with V-gene and J-gene trimming of TCR beta chains, and an independent cohort replicated the association. Across donors, most TCR sequences were observed very rarely, whereas some public TCRs were present in many individuals. Specific HLA alleles were associated with roughly 16,000 TCR beta sequences at a false discovery rate of 0.05 in a later analysis. The classifier was reported to diagnose cytomegalovirus status with high specificity and sensitivity in both the original and validation cohorts. The sequencing pipeline was judged likely to have produced a cluster of highly shared sequence variants as a technical artifact. Linkage disequilibrium might explain the correlated functional status among segregating V segments, but an unknown experimental factor could not be excluded. According to a later analysis, parvovirus B19, influenza, CMV and Epstein-Barr virus appeared linked to several top co-occurrence clusters. A further reported finding was that TCR beta sequences accurately predicted the HLA-A and HLA-B alleles for most subjects in the first cohort. In a later genetic analysis, fewer N-insertions in productive TCRs were reported among donors in an Asian-associated ancestry cluster than the approximately 670-donor mean. Some IMGT-functional V segments, including TRBV6-2 and TRBV6-3, could not be distinguished by the 87-base-pair reads and were therefore excluded. Approximately 16 rarely observed V segments, including chromosome 9 orphons, were excluded from the earlier analysis of a few hundred of the donors because counts were too low. A later analysis found that TCR association rates varied across HLA loci, with DRB1 alleles showing the most associated TCRs and HLA-C alleles the fewest. In a later analysis, HLA-associated TCR beta chains were found to be more clonally expanded and to have lower generation probabilities than equally common non-associated chains. In a later analysis, most CMV-associated TCR beta chains were found to appear HLA-restricted, with HLA associations seemingly driven largely by CMV exposure.

The cohort comprised around 700 healthy bone marrow donors. At the time of sampling, all cohort members were nominally healthy, though unrecorded immune exposures were likely present. The donor tested CMV seropositive, placing the donor among the 289 seropositive members of the cohort. Every donor gave a peripheral blood sample, and the peripheral blood mononuclear cells from that sample were used for TCR beta sequencing. The Qiagen DNeasy Blood Extraction Kit was used to extract genomic DNA from the blood cell samples. Remarks on this clone: Its binding antigen is unknown. The record has no base qualities; no much larger clone is one base away.

The library relied on the immunoSEQ multiplex PCR assay. The multiplex PCR relied on a mix of 60 forward primers for TCR Vbeta segments and 13 reverse primers for TCR Jbeta segments. The CDR3 region of rearranged TCR beta genes was amplified from genomic DNA by a multiplex PCR assay. On the Illumina HiSeq System, the amplified TCR beta libraries were sequenced as 87-base-pair reads. Under the source paper's analysis protocol: Across the 600 to 700 repertoires, a later analysis counted some 81 million unique TCR beta chains, roughly 11 million of which were shared by at least two donors. Raw reads were error-corrected and collapsed into unique sequences with a nearest-neighbor algorithm that merged closely related sequences to remove PCR and sequencing errors. To assign V, D and J gene segments, CDR3 sequences were aligned to IMGT reference sequences. For a sequence to be retained, at least a six-nucleotide match to both a V gene segment and a J gene segment was required. A rearrangement was called productive if the CDR3 had no stop codons and remained in frame with V and J, and every other rearrangement was called non-productive. CDR3 was defined according to IMGT convention as the region running from the second conserved V-encoded cysteine to the conserved J-encoded phenylalanine. The earlier analysis of about 590 of the donors excluded sequences that lacked an unambiguous match to a single V gene segment. In an earlier analysis of 587 of the donors, V segments were called functional above 56.7% productive rearrangements and were called segregating when the between-donor standard deviation exceeded 5%. A statistical classification framework was developed to diagnose cytomegalovirus status using the catalog of TCR beta chain sequences. In a later analysis, V and J genes were assigned by comparing TCR nucleotide sequences against IMGT/GENE-DB human TR gene sequences. In a later analysis, CDR3 sequences and most-parsimonious VDJ recombination scenarios were assigned using the TCRdist pipeline. A later analysis defined each TCR beta chain by its CDR3 amino acid sequence plus V-gene family, and excluded reads lacking a unique V-gene family. To address suspected cross-contamination and a sequencing artifact, a later analysis removed 450 to 700 highly shared, low-generation-probability nucleotide sequences. For each public chain, a later analysis derived a clonal expansion index from normalized ranks of inferred template counts within each repertoire. In a later analysis, generation probabilities were computed with a VDJ recombination model fitted to out-of-frame rearrangements, and the resulting probabilities were checked against IGoR. Hypergeometric tests were used in a later analysis to score TCR-TCR, TCR-HLA and TCR-CMV co-occurrence, with a repertoire-size bias correction applied to the TCR pairs. To estimate false discovery rates, a later analysis permuted the HLA or CMV assignments 20 times. In a later analysis, co-occurring TCRs were grouped using DBSCAN, and TCRdist sequence similarity was added for clustering within HLA-allele-positive subsets. Repertoires with fewer than 30,000 or more than 120,000 public chains were left out of co-occurrence clustering, as were about 5 repertoires with anomalous nucleotide sharing. Drawn from immuneACCESS, this table holds only the in-frame rearrangements with V and J called that TCRdb kept. Clones are partly lost; checked studies trace under half to an unresolved V gene and leave the rest unexplained. The V and J calls and the clone size are those of that table, but D and trimming were determined from the DNA. The sample data list 150,000 to 200,000 clones, and over 60% of these were observed just once. The ten largest account for roughly an eighth of the sample.

CDR1 and CDR2 (MGHRA, YSYEKL) derive from the germline V gene. The CDR3, cysteine through phenylalanine, is 16 amino acids long. Of all the DNA, just the CDR3 is kept, 48 bases in frame from base 1. Trimming accounts for 4 bases at V and 1 base at J, while the number of junction bases matched to no gene is 9. This sequence uses TRBV4-1 and TRBJ1-1; TRBD1 agrees with 7 junctional bases. Sequencing input: PBMCs. This clonotype originated in a man aged 50 to 60 in good health and CMV-seropositive. The CDR3 has the sequence CASSPVEGARNTEAFF. The DNA sequence is TGCGCCAGCAGCCCCGTGGAGGGGGCAAGGAACACTGAAGCTTTCTTT.